The present entry profiles one T cell receptor beta chain with its context. Antigen: not known. Donors comprised healthy HIV-negative adults lacking recent acute infections or vaccinations. With ten immunoSEQ deep assay plates, unsorted PBMC DNA underwent sequencing. Assay used: immunoSEQ multiplex PCR; TCRdb lists only in-frame clones, some missing. Of roughly 450,000 clones in the sample, 79% were seen once. The CDR3 is 13 amino acids. Trimming took off 4 bases at V and 5 bases at J, with 11 bases between the two ends. The germline CDR1 and CDR2 sequences are SEHNR and FQNEAQ (reference sequence). This entry is derived from a study of shared clonotypes between healthy human individuals. Study information: The cohort had two women and a few men, ages 18 to 49.

Study findings and constraints: It was only blood that was sampled, and tissue repertoires likely differ.

Sequenced: PBMCs. The TCR comes from a woman aged 35 to 49 in good health. Some clones in this sample may be carry-over from other donors' samples. The J gene is TRBJ1-1, the V gene TRBV7-9; D is undetermined. The CDR3 DNA is TGTGCCAGCAGCTCTCAACGAGAGACTGAAGCTTTCTTT. Encoded protein: CASSSQRETEAFF.